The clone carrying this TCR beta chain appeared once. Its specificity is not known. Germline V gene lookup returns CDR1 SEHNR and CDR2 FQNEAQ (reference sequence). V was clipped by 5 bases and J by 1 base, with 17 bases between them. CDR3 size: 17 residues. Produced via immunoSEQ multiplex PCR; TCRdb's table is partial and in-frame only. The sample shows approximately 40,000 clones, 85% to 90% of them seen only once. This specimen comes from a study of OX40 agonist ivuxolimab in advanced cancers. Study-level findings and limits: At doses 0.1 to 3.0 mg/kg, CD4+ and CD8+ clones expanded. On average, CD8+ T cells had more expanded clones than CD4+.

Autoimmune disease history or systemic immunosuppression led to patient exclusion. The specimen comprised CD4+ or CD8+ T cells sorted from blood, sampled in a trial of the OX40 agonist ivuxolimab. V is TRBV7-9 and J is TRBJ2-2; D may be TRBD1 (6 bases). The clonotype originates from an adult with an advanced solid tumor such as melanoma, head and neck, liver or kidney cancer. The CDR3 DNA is TGTGCCAGCAGCGTTACCGGAGGACAGCTGAACACCGGGGAGCTGTTTTTT. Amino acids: CASSVTGGQLNTGELFF.